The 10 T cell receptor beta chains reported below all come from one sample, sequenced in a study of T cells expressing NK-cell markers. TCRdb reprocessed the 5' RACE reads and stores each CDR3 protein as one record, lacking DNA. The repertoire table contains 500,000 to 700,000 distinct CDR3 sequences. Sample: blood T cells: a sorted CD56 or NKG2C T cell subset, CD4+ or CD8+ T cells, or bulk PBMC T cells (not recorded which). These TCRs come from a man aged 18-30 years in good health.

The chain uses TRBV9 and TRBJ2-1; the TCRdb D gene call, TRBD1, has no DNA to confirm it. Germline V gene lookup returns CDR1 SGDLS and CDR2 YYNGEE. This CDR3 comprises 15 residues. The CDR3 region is CASSPGFSSYNEQFF.

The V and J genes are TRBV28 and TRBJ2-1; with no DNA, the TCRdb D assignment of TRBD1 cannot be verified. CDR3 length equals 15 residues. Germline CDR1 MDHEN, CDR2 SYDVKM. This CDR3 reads CASSFDGTPVNEQFF.

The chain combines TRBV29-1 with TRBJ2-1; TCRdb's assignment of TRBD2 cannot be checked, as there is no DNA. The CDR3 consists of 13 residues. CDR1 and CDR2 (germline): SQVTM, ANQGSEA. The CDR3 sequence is CSVVLGLANEQFF.

The CDR3 loop is CASSLYGTVQETQYF. This chain links TRBV18 with TRBJ2-5. Germline V lookup: CDR1 KGHSH, CDR2 LQKENI. The CDR3 sequence is 15 residues long.

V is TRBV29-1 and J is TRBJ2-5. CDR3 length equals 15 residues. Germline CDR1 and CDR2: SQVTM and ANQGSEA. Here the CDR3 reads CSVEGMSAIRETQYF.

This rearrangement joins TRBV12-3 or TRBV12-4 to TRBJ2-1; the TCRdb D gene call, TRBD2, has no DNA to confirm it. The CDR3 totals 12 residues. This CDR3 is CASSPLSNEQFF.

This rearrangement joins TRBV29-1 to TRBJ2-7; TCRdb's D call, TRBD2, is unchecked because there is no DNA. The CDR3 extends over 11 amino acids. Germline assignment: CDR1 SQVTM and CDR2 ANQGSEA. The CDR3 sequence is CSVIAAYEQYF.

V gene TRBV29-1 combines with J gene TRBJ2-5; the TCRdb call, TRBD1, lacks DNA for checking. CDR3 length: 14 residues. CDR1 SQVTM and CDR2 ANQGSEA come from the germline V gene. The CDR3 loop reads CSAGGASKAETQYF.

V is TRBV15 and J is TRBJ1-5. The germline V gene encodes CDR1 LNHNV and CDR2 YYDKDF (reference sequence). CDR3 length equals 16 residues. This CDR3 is CATSSPKDGNNQPQHF.

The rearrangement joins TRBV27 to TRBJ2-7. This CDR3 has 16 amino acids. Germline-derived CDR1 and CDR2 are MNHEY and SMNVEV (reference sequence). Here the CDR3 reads CASSTNLLGSYYEQYF.